These T cell receptor beta chains were read from a single sample in a study of blood T cell repertoires in COVID-19. The repertoire was sequenced with immunoSEQ multiplex PCR; TCRdb's copy has only in-frame clones and lacks some. The sample includes roughly 100,000 clones, about 89% of them seen just once. Sequenced sample: peripheral blood. All receptors derive from a human donor in a cohort sampled during active COVID-19. Both conserved end residues are part of each CDR3. A D gene is named only where the DNA matches it firmly. Size values are once, few and many counts, or a class for expanded clones, and some rows have none.

clone_size | j_call | d_call | v_call | cdr3_length | cdr3_nt | cdr3_aa
NA | TRBJ2-2 | NA | TRBV18 | 13 | TGTGCCAGCTCACCGACAACAACCGGGGAGCTGTTTTTT | CASSPTTTGELFF
once | TRBJ1-2 | NA | TRBV2 | 13 | TGTGCCAGCAGAGTATGGGCGCCCCTTGGCTACACCTTC | CASRVWAPLGYTF
NA | TRBJ2-1 | NA | TRBV7-2 | 16 | TGTGCCAGCAGCTTAGCGGGCTCCAGCTCCTACAATGAGCAGTTCTTC | CASSLAGSSSYNEQFF
once | TRBJ1-5 | NA | TRBV6-2/TRBV6-3 | 15 | TGTGCCAGCAGTTACTCGGGCGATAGCAATCAGCCCCAGCATTTT | CASSYSGDSNQPQHF
NA | TRBJ2-3 | TRBD2 | TRBV9 | 17 | TGTGCCAGCAGCCCCGGACTAGCGGGGGGGCTCGCAGATACGCAGTATTTT | CASSPGLAGGLADTQYF
NA | TRBJ2-7 | TRBD1 | TRBV11-2 | 15 | TGTGCCAGCAGGACGGGCCTCAGGGGGTCCTACGAGCAGTACTTC | CASRTGLRGSYEQYF
NA | TRBJ2-1 | NA | TRBV11-1 | 15 | TGTGCCAGCAGCTTATACAGAAGCTCCTACAATGAGCAGTTCTTC | CASSLYRSSYNEQFF
NA | TRBJ2-3 | NA | TRBV6-5 | 16 | TGTGCCAGCAGTTTTCACCAGGGGAGCGGCACAGATACGCAGTATTTT | CASSFHQGSGTDTQYF
NA | TRBJ2-5 | TRBD2 | TRBV7-7 | 22 | TGTGCTAGCAGCCCCCTACCAGTCCAAAAGCGGGGGGCTTATTGGGGAACACCGACCCAGTACTTC | CASSPLPVQKRGAYWGTPTQYF
NA | TRBJ1-1 | TRBD1 | TRBV29-1 | 13 | TGCAGCGTTGAAGGGGACAGGAACACTGAAGCTTTCTTT | CSVEGDRNTEAFF
few | TRBJ2-3 | TRBD2 | TRBV7-9 | 15 | TGTGCCAGCAGAAATTTAGCGGGAGCAGCAGATACGCAGTATTTT | CASRNLAGAADTQYF
NA | TRBJ2-1 | NA | TRBV6-5 | 15 | TGTGCCAGCAGTTACAGGAGGGTTGGATACAATGAGCAGTTCTTC | CASSYRRVGYNEQFF
NA | TRBJ1-1 | TRBD1 | TRBV7-3 | 13 | TGTGCCAGCAGTAGGGGGCTGAACACTGAAGCTTTCTTT | CASSRGLNTEAFF
NA | TRBJ2-1 | NA | TRBV3-1/TRBV3-2 | 19 | TGTGCCAGCAGCCAAGTCTCATCCTTAGGGGTGGGCTCCTACAATGAGCAGTTCTTC | CASSQVSSLGVGSYNEQFF
NA | TRBJ2-3 | NA | TRBV9 | 14 | TGTGCCAGCAGCGTAGCCCCGTTAACAGATACGCAGTATTTT | CASSVAPLTDTQYF
NA | TRBJ2-1 | TRBD2 | TRBV3-1/TRBV3-2 | 15 | TGTGCCACAACCGATCCCGGACTAGCGACCAATGAGCAGTTCTTC | CATTDPGLATNEQFF
once | TRBJ1-1 | NA | TRBV28 | 13 | TGTGCCAGCACACGGCCGGGTGAGACTGAAGCTTTCTTT | CASTRPGETEAFF
NA | TRBJ2-3 | TRBD1 | TRBV5-5 | 15 | TGTGCCAGCAGAGCAAGACAGGGTTTGACAGATACGCAGTATTTT | CASRARQGLTDTQYF
NA | TRBJ1-1 | NA | TRBV11-2 | 16 | TGTGCCAGCAGCGTTTCCCGGGGGGCGGGAGGCACTGAAGCTTTCTTT | CASSVSRGAGGTEAFF
NA | TRBJ2-2 | NA | TRBV6-1 | 17 | TGTGCCAGCAGTGACTTGCCCCCACAGGTTTTCACCGGGGAGCTGTTTTTT | CASSDLPPQVFTGELFF
NA | TRBJ2-2 | TRBD2 | TRBV19 | 16 | TGTGCCGGGGCGGGGGGGCCCTCCGCGAACACCGGGGAGCTGTTTTTT | CAGAGGPSANTGELFF
NA | TRBJ2-3 | NA | TRBV25-1 | 14 | TGTGCCAGCAGTGTAGCCACGGTACAGGGATCGCAGTATTTT | CASSVATVQGSQYF
NA | TRBJ1-6 | NA | TRBV6-4 | 14 | TGTGCCAGCAGTCTGGACACCAATAATTCACCCCTCCACTTT | CASSLDTNNSPLHF
NA | TRBJ2-1 | TRBD2 | TRBV3-1/TRBV3-2 | 17 | TGTGCCAGCAGCCATTCGACTAGCGGGAGGGCCAACAATGAGCAGTTCTTC | CASSHSTSGRANNEQFF
NA | TRBJ2-2 | NA | TRBV7-9 | 16 | TGTGCCAGCAGCATGAACAGGGTCAGTGGTACCGGGGAGCTGTTTTTT | CASSMNRVSGTGELFF
NA | TRBJ2-1 | TRBD2 | TRBV7-3 | 15 | TGTGCCAGCAGCTACGGGGGGAGTACGCACAATGAGCAGTTCTTC | CASSYGGSTHNEQFF
NA | TRBJ2-5 | NA | TRBV2 | 14 | TGTGCCAGCAGTGATCTTACGGTAGTGGAGACCCAGTACTTC | CASSDLTVVETQYF
NA | TRBJ2-3 | TRBD1 | TRBV5-1 | 14 | TGCGCCAGCAGCTCCGGGACAGGGTGGGATACGCAGTATTTT | CASSSGTGWDTQYF
NA | TRBJ2-2 | TRBD2 | TRBV5-1 | 17 | TGCGCCAGCAGCTTGGATCGGACTAGCGGGATCTTCGGGGAGCTGTTTTTT | CASSLDRTSGIFGELFF
NA | TRBJ2-2 | NA | TRBV27 | 15 | TGTGCCAGCGGCGTTCTTGGCAGGTCCACCGGGGAGCTGTTTTTT | CASGVLGRSTGELFF
NA | TRBJ1-1 | TRBD1 | TRBV2 | 12 | TGTGCCAGCGACCGGGACAGCACTGAAGCTTTCTTT | CASDRDSTEAFF
NA | TRBJ1-1 | TRBD1 | TRBV10-3 | 14 | TGTGCCACGGCAGGACAGGGCTCGGGACTTGAAGCTTTCTTT | CATAGQGSGLEAFF
NA | TRBJ2-5 | TRBD1 | TRBV28 | 15 | TGTGCCAGCAGCATCGACAGGGGGGAACAAGAGACCCAGTACTTC | CASSIDRGEQETQYF
NA | TRBJ2-7 | TRBD1 | TRBV28 | 19 | TGTGCCAGCAGTCCTATTTTTCTAGGACAGACAGGGAGCTCCTACGAGCAGTACTTC | CASSPIFLGQTGSSYEQYF
NA | TRBJ1-1 | NA | TRBV19 | 14 | TGTGCCAGTAGTATAGTGGCCAGGGGCGCTGAAGCTTTCTTT | CASSIVARGAEAFF
once | TRBJ2-1 | TRBD1 | TRBV5-4 | 14 | TGTGCCAGCAGTTTTCCAGGGGGCACGAATGAGCAGTTCTTC | CASSFPGGTNEQFF
once | TRBJ1-2 | NA | TRBV6-5 | 13 | TGTGCCAGCAGTCCTATCGTGACGGGTGGCTACACCTTC | CASSPIVTGGYTF
NA | TRBJ2-2 | NA | TRBV4-3 | 17 | TGCGCCAGCAGCCAAGATCCCCCGGGAAGCCTACTCGGGGAGCTGTTTTTT | CASSQDPPGSLLGELFF
NA | TRBJ1-6 | NA | TRBV7-2 | 15 | TGTGCCAGCAGCTTAGCTTGGGCAGAAAATTCACCCCTCCACTTT | CASSLAWAENSPLHF
few | TRBJ2-2 | NA | TRBV4-1 | 14 | TGCGCCAGCAGCCAAGTTTCCTTCACCGGGGAGCTGTTTTTT | CASSQVSFTGELFF
NA | TRBJ1-1 | NA | TRBV6-1 | 14 | TGTGCCAGCAGTGAGTCGGGACTAGACACTGAAGCTTTCTTT | CASSESGLDTEAFF
NA | TRBJ2-5 | TRBD2 | TRBV7-2 | 16 | TGTGCCAGCATAAGCCCCGTGTCCGCCCGGGGGGGGACCCAGTACTTC | CASISPVSARGGTQYF
once | TRBJ2-1 | NA | TRBV7-9 | 14 | TGTGCCAGCAGCTTAGGGTCCTTTGGCACTGAGCAGTTCTTC | CASSLGSFGTEQFF
NA | TRBJ1-2 | NA | TRBV28 | 13 | TGTGCCAGCAGTTTATTACGTGGGCTTGGCTACACCTTC | CASSLLRGLGYTF
NA | TRBJ2-1 | NA | TRBV25-1 | 12 | TGTGCCAGCAGTGACCTAAGAAATGAGCAGTTCTTC | CASSDLRNEQFF
NA | TRBJ2-5 | NA | TRBV15 | 12 | TGTGCCACCAGCAGGGGCCGGGAGACCCAGTACTTC | CATSRGRETQYF
NA | TRBJ2-7 | NA | TRBV21-1 | 11 | TGTGCCAGCCCCCTAGGAACCCAGCAGTACTTC | CASPLGTQQYF
NA | TRBJ2-2 | NA | TRBV3-1/TRBV3-2 | 13 | TGTGCCAGCGGAGAACTAGCAACCGGGGAGCTGTTTTTT | CASGELATGELFF